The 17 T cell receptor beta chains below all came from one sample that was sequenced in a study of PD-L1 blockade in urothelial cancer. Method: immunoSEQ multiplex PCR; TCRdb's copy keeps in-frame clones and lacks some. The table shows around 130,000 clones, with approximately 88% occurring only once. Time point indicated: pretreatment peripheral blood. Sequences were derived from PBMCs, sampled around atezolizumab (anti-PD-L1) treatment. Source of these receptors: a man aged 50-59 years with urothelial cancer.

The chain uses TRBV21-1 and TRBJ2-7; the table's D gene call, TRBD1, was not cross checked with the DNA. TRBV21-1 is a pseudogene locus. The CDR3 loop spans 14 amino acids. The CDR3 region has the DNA TGTGCCAGCAGCCCGGGACAGGACTCCTACGAGCAGTACTTC. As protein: CASSPGQDSYEQYF.

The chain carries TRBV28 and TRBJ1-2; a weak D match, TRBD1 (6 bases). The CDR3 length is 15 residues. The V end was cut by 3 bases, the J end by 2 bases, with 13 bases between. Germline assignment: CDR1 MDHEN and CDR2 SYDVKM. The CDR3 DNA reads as TGTGCCAGCAGTTTTAGGGACACCTCGAACTATGGCTACACCTTC. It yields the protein CASSFRDTSNYGYTF.

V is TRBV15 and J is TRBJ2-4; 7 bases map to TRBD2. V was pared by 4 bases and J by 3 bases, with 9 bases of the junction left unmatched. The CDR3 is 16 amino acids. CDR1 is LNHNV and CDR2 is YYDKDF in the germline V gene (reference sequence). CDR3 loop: CATSTSRGRVKNIQYF. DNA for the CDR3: TGTGCCACCAGCACCTCTAGAGGGAGGGTCAAAAACATTCAGTACTTC.

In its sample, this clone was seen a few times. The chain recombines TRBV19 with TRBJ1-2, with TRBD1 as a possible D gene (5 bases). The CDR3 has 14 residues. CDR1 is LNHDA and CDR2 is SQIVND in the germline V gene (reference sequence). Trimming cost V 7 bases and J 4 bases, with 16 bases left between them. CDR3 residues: CASTRPQTGYGYTF. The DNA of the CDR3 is TGTGCCAGTACCAGACCCCAAACAGGCTATGGCTACACCTTC. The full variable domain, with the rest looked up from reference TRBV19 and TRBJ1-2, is DGGITQSPKYLFRKEGQNVTLSCEQNLNHDAMYWYRQDPGQGLRLIYYSQIVNDFQKGDIAEGYSVSREKKESFPLTVTSAQKNPTAFYLCASTRPQTGYGYTFGSGTRLTVV.

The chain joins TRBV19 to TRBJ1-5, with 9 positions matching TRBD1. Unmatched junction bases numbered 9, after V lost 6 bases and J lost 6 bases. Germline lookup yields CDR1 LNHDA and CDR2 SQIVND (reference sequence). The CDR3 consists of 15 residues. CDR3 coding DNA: TGTGCCAGTAGCGACAGGGGGGGCCTTAGTCAGCCCCAGCATTTT. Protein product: CASSDRGGLSQPQHF.

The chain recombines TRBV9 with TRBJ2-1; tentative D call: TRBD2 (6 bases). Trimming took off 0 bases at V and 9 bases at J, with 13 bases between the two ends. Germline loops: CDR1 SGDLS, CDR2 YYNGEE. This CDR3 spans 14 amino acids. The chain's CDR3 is CASSVAAAEGEQFF. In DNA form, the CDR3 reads TGTGCCAGCAGCGTAGCGGCGGCGGAGGGTGAGCAGTTCTTC.

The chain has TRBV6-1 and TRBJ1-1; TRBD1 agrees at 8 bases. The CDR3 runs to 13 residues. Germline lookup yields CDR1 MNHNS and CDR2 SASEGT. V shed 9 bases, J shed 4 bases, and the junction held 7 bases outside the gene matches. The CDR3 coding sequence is TGTGCCAGTAACTCGGACAGGGTCACTGAAGCTTTCTTT. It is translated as CASNSDRVTEAFF.

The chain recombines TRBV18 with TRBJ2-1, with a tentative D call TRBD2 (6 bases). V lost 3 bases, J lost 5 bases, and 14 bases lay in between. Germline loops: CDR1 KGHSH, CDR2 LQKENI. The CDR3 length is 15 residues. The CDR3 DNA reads TGTGCCAGCTCACCGCTAGCGAGGCCGAACAATGAGCAGTTCTTC. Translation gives CASSPLARPNNEQFF.

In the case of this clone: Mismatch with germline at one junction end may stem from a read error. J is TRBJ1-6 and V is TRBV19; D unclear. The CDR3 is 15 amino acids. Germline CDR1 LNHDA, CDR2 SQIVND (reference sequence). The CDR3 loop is CASSIAASNNSPLHF. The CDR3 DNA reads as TGTGCCAGTAGTATAGCTGCCAGTAATAACTCACCCCTCCACTTT.

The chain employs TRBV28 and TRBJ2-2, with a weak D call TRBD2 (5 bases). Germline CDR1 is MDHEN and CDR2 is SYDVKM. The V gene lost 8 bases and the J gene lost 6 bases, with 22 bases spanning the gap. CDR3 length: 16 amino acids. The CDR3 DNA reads TGTGCCAGCGGGATGGTTGGCGGGCAAGGTGCCGGGGAGCTGTTTTTT. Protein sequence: CASGMVGGQGAGELFF.

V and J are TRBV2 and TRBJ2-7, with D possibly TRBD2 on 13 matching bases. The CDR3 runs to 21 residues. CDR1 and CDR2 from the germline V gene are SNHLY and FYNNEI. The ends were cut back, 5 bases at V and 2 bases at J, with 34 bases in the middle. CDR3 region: CASSRDRGRMGTSGTAYEQYF. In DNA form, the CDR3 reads TGTGCCAGCAGTCGGGACAGGGGGCGTATGGGGACTAGCGGGACTGCCTACGAGCAGTACTTC.

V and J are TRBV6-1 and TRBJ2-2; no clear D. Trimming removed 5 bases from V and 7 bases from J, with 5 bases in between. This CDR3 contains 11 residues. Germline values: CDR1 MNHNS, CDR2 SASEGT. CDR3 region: CASSLNGELFF. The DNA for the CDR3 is TGTGCCAGCAGTTTAAACGGGGAGCTGTTTTTT.

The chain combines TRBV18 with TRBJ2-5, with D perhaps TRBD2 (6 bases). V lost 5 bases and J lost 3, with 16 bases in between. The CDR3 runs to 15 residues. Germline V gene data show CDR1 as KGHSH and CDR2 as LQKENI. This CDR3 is CASSSTLGGEETQYF. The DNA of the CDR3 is TGTGCCAGCTCATCGACCCTGGGCGGGGAAGAGACCCAGTACTTC.

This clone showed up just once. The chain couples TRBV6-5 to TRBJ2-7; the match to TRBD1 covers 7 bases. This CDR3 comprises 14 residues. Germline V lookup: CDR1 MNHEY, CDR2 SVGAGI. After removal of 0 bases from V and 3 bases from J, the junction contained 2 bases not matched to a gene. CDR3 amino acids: CASSYSQGNYEQYF. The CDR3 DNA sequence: TGTGCCAGCAGTTACTCACAGGGGAACTACGAGCAGTACTTC.

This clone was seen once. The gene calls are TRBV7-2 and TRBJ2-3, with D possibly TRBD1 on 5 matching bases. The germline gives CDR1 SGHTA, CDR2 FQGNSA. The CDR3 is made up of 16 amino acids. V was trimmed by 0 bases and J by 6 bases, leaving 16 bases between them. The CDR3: CASSLALAAGWDTQYF. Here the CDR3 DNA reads TGTGCCAGCAGCTTAGCGCTGGCCGCAGGGTGGGATACGCAGTATTTT.

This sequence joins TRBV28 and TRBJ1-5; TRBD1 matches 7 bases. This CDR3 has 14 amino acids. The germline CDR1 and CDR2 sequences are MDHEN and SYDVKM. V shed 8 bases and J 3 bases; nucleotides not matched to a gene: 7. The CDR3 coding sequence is TGTGCCAGCGGGACAGCTCTTACCAATCAGCCCCAGCATTTT. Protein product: CASGTALTNQPQHF.

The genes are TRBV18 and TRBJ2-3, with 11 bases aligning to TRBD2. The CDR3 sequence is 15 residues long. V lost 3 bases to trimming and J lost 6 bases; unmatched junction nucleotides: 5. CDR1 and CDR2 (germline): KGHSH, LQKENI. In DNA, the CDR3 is TGTGCCAGCTCACCGCTAGCGGGAGGCCCCGATACGCAGTATTTT. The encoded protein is CASSPLAGGPDTQYF.